The 9 T cell receptor beta chains given below trace back to one sample, sequenced in a study of shared clonotypes between healthy human individuals. Produced via immunoSEQ multiplex PCR; TCRdb's table is partial and in-frame only. The sample holds a few million clones, 90% to 95% seen once. Material: naive CD4+ T cells from PBMCs. Stated subset: CD45RA+ positively selected. Receptors were obtained from a man aged 18 to 30 in good health. Some clones in this sample may be carry-over from other donors' samples.

This clone has just one count. The chain employs TRBV11-2 and TRBJ2-7; D is perhaps TRBD2 (6 bases). The CDR3 runs 17 residues. From germline, CDR1 is SGHAT and CDR2 FQNNGV. Between the trimmed V and J ends, which lost 1 base and 3 bases, there was a span of 19 bases. In DNA form, the CDR3 reads TGTGCCAGCAGCTTAGGGGCGACGTGGGGGGAGGACTACGAGCAGTACTTC. Protein sequence: CASSLGATWGEDYEQYF.

The rearrangement joins TRBV5-1 to TRBJ1-1, with D tentatively TRBD1 (6 bases). Trimming stripped 4 bases from V and 0 bases from J, with 13 bases between. Germline V lookup: CDR1 SGHRS, CDR2 YFSETQ. The CDR3 extends over 15 amino acids. The CDR3 here is CASSGKGGMNTEAFF. The CDR3 region has the DNA TGCGCCAGCAGCGGCAAAGGGGGTATGAACACTGAAGCTTTCTTT.

The CDR3 region has the DNA TGTGCCAGCAGCTTAGTCGGGACTAGCGGGCGCACAGATACGCAGTATTTT. Translated: CASSLVGTSGRTDTQYF. V and J are TRBV7-9 and TRBJ2-3; TRBD2 matches 12 bases. The CDR3 length is 17 residues. The V gene's germline CDR1 is SEHNR and CDR2 FQNEAQ (reference sequence). V was pared by 1 base and J by 1 base, with 3 bases of the junction left unmatched. Variable domain in full (rest from reference TRBV7-9 and TRBJ2-3): DTGVSQNPRHKITKRGQNVTFRCDPISEHNRLYWYRQTLGQGPEFLTYFQNEAQLEKSRLLSDRFSAERPKGSFSTLEIQRTEQGDSAMYLCASSLVGTSGRTDTQYFGPGTRLTVL.

V gene TRBV6-5 combines with J gene TRBJ1-5, with TRBD1 as a possible D gene (5 bases). Per the germline V gene, CDR1 is MNHEY and CDR2 is SVGAGI. Trimming left V 7 bases short and J 1 base short, with 14 bases between. This CDR3 spans 15 amino acids. The CDR3: CASTITRDSNQPQHF. The DNA for the CDR3 is TGTGCCAGCACCATAACGCGGGACAGCAATCAGCCCCAGCATTTT.

The CDR3 reads CASSIDKLRDRVSNQPQHF. CDR3 nucleotide sequence: TGTGCCAGTAGTATAGACAAACTCCGGGACAGGGTTAGCAATCAGCCCCAGCATTTT. The chain carries TRBV19 and TRBJ1-5; TRBD1 aligns across 9 bases. The V gene's germline CDR1 is LNHDA and CDR2 SQIVND (reference sequence). The V segment lost 0 bases and the J segment 0 bases; nucleotides outside the gene matches: 9. The CDR3 covers 19 residues.

This chain uses TRBV6-4 with TRBJ2-7; 12 bases match TRBD2. V lost 4 bases to trimming and J lost 7 bases; unmatched junction nucleotides: 5. Germline CDR1 reads MRHNA; CDR2 reads SNTAGT. This CDR3 has 14 residues. CDR3 DNA: TGTGCCAGCAGTGTGACTAGCGGGAGTAAAGAGCAGTACTTC. Translating it yields CASSVTSGSKEQYF.

Notes on this clone: It is unclear where the CDR3 begins or ends on the DNA, so no DNA is shown, and the CDR3 is as TCRdb lists it. Here the CDR3 reads CASSSSGPTYNEQFF. The chain links TRBV25-1 to TRBJ2-1. The CDR3 has 15 residues if both end residues are counted. CDR1 is MGHDK and CDR2 is SYGVNS in the germline V gene.

The V call is TRBV9, the J call TRBJ2-7; TRBD2 matches 10 bases. The CDR3 is 14 amino acids. V gave up 4 bases and J gave up 6 bases; unmatched junction bases: 7. Germline V gene sequence: CDR1 SGDLS, CDR2 YYNGEE. The chain's CDR3 is CASSPTSGKGEQYF. The CDR3 DNA reads as TGTGCCAGCAGCCCCACTAGCGGGAAGGGCGAGCAGTACTTC.

The rearrangement links TRBV4-3 to TRBJ1-3; a possible D gene is TRBD1 (6 bases). V was shortened by 1 base and J by 1 base, with 17 bases between the two germline ends. The germline gives CDR1 LGHNA, CDR2 YSLEER. This CDR3 spans 18 amino acids. The CDR3 DNA reads as TGCGCCAGCAGCCAAGTGGCCCTTCAGGGGCTTTCTGGAAACACCATATATTTT. This translates into CASSQVALQGLSGNTIYF.